A selection of T cell receptor beta chains follows, all from one sample in a study of T cell changes during pregnancy in multiple sclerosis. Profiling relied on immunoSEQ multiplex PCR, and the TCRdb table lists in-frame clones only, not all of them. The table has 55,000 to 65,000 clones, around 93% seen once. The material sequenced was CD4+ T cells from peripheral blood mononuclear cells, taken before pregnancy. These receptors were taken from a female donor with multiple sclerosis, enrolled in a pregnancy study. CDR3s include the opening cysteine and the closing phenylalanine or tryptophan. Each record gives: V gene, D gene, clone size, J gene, CDR3 protein, CDR3 DNA. A D gene is named only where the DNA matches it firmly. Clone size is given for some rows only: seen once, a few or many times, or a class if the clone is expanded.

>TRBV29-1|-|-|TRBJ1-2
CSVLQGAYGYTF
TGCAGCGTCCTACAGGGAGCGTATGGCTACACCTTC
>TRBV7-6|-|-|TRBJ2-7
CASSLGGGKTYEQYF
TGTGCCAGCAGCTTAGGAGGCGGCAAGACCTACGAGCAGTACTTC
>TRBV4-1|TRBD2|once|TRBJ2-1
CASSQLGLAGQYNEQFF
TGCGCCAGCAGCCAACTAGGGCTAGCGGGACAGTACAATGAGCAGTTCTTC
>TRBV4-3|-|-|TRBJ2-5
CASSQDLDYQETQYF
TGCGCCAGCAGCCAAGATTTGGACTACCAAGAGACCCAGTACTTC
>TRBV10-3|-|-|TRBJ2-1
CAISPSQGGEQFF
TGTGCCATCAGTCCCTCACAGGGTGGTGAGCAGTTCTTC
>TRBV28|TRBD1|-|TRBJ2-5
CASSLTGGAFSHETQYF
TGTGCCAGCAGCCTGACAGGGGGCGCGTTTTCCCATGAGACCCAGTACTTC
>TRBV25-1|TRBD1|once|TRBJ1-1
CASSGGSGTGNPEAFF
TGTGCCAGCAGTGGGGGATCCGGGACAGGGAATCCTGAAGCTTTCTTT
>TRBV7-2|TRBD2|-|TRBJ2-1
CASSLKYGAGGPINEQFF
TGTGCCAGCAGCTTAAAGTACGGAGCGGGAGGGCCTATCAATGAGCAGTTCTTC
>TRBV2|-|-|TRBJ1-4
CASHKSTGFYEKLFF
TGTGCCAGCCATAAAAGCACAGGGTTCTATGAAAAACTGTTTTTT
>TRBV29-1|TRBD1|-|TRBJ2-7
CSASDRGRYEQYF
TGCAGCGCTAGTGACAGGGGGCGATACGAGCAGTACTTC
>TRBV20-1|-|once|TRBJ2-3
CSAPSTDTQYF
TGCAGTGCTCCGAGCACAGATACGCAGTATTTT
>TRBV28|-|-|TRBJ1-3
CASSSAPGRTLGNTIYF
TGTGCCAGCAGTTCTGCCCCCGGACGGACTCTTGGAAACACCATATATTTT
>TRBV5-1|TRBD2|-|TRBJ2-7
CASSSRTSATYEQYF
TGCGCCAGCAGCTCCAGGACTAGCGCCACCTACGAGCAGTACTTC
>TRBV7-2|TRBD1|-|TRBJ1-2
CASSFRGLHGYTF
TGTGCCAGCAGCTTCAGGGGGCTGCATGGCTACACCTTC
>TRBV15|TRBD2|-|TRBJ2-1
CATSRDLAGVGNEQFF
TGTGCCACCAGCAGAGATCTAGCGGGAGTAGGAAATGAGCAGTTCTTC
>TRBV9|-|once|TRBJ2-7
CASSAPPGTPNDYEQYF
TGTGCCAGCAGCGCGCCCCCCGGGACTCCTAATGACTACGAGCAGTACTTC
>TRBV5-1|-|once|TRBJ1-1
CASSFDTPNTEAFF
TGCGCCAGCAGCTTCGACACCCCGAACACTGAAGCTTTCTTT
>TRBV5-1|TRBD1|-|TRBJ2-3
CASSSTGQGRDTQYF
TGCGCCAGCAGCTCGACTGGACAGGGAAGGGATACGCAGTATTTT
>TRBV6-6|TRBD1|-|TRBJ2-2
CASTDERGPITGELFF
TGTGCCAGCACCGATGAAAGGGGGCCTATCACCGGGGAGCTGTTTTTT
>TRBV7-3|-|once|TRBJ2-7
CASSLGSGSEQYF
TGTGCCAGCAGCTTAGGGTCAGGATCCGAGCAGTACTTC
>TRBV2|-|-|TRBJ1-2
CASSEPGFYGYTF
TGTGCCAGCAGTGAACCGGGTTTCTATGGCTACACCTTC
>TRBV10-3|-|-|TRBJ1-1
CAIRSTGNTEAFF
TGTGCCATCCGATCGACAGGGAACACTGAAGCTTTCTTT
>TRBV7-6|TRBD2|-|TRBJ2-1
CASSLAPSGYNEQFF
TGTGCCAGCAGCTTAGCGCCTAGCGGCTACAATGAGCAGTTCTTC
>TRBV7-3|-|-|TRBJ2-5
CASSSRLSETQYF
TGTGCCAGCAGCTCGCGATTATCAGAGACCCAGTACTTC
>TRBV6-5|-|once|TRBJ2-7
CASSPRQGLNYEQYF
TGTGCCAGCAGTCCGCGACAGGGACTGAACTACGAGCAGTACTTC
>TRBV7-3|-|-|TRBJ2-7
CASSLFFHEQYF
TGTGCCAGCAGCTTATTCTTCCACGAGCAGTACTTC
>TRBV5-6|-|-|TRBJ2-3
CASSLYTDTQYF
TGTGCCAGCAGCTTATACACAGATACGCAGTATTTT
>TRBV18|-|-|TRBJ1-1
CASSPPRGADTEAFF
TGTGCCAGCTCACCCCCTCGCGGGGCGGACACTGAAGCTTTCTTT
>TRBV7-9|-|-|TRBJ2-2
CASSPRRAGLGTGELFF
TGTGCCAGCAGCCCGCGAAGGGCAGGGCTTGGCACCGGGGAGCTGTTTTTT
>TRBV7-2|TRBD1|-|TRBJ1-4
CASSGGTGFNEKLFF
TGTGCCAGCAGCGGGGGGACAGGCTTTAATGAAAAACTGTTTTTT
>TRBV19|TRBD1|-|TRBJ1-4
CASSTRDRTNEKLFF
TGTGCCAGTAGTACCCGGGACAGGACTAATGAAAAACTGTTTTTT
>TRBV6-5|-|-|TRBJ2-1
CASSLTSSYNEQFF
TGTGCCAGCAGTCTAACTAGCTCCTACAATGAGCAGTTCTTC
>TRBV7-2|-|-|TRBJ2-7
CASSLPGVGEQYF
TGTGCCAGCAGCTTACCGGGGGTTGGCGAGCAGTACTTC
>TRBV18|-|-|TRBJ2-4
CASSPPIQLAKNIQYF
TGTGCCAGCTCACCACCGATACAGCTAGCCAAAAACATTCAGTACTTC
>TRBV6-4|TRBD1|-|TRBJ2-1
CASSDSGRGHNEQFF
TGTGCCAGCAGTGACTCGGGTAGGGGGCACAATGAGCAGTTCTTC
>TRBV19|-|-|TRBJ1-1
CASVRRFEAFF
TGTGCCAGTGTGCGTCGTTTTGAAGCTTTCTTT
>TRBV21-1|-|-|TRBJ2-7
CASSKEGLLLTGGSYEQYF
TGTGCCAGCAGCAAAGAGGGGCTTTTGTTGACAGGGGGATCCTACGAGCAGTACTTC
>TRBV13|TRBD2|-|TRBJ2-7
CASSPGTSGPREQYF
TGTGCCAGCAGCCCGGGGACTAGCGGGCCCCGGGAGCAGTACTTC
>TRBV4-3|TRBD2|once|TRBJ2-1
CASSQAQTSLNEQFF
TGCGCCAGCAGCCAAGCTCAGACTAGCCTCAATGAGCAGTTCTTC
>TRBV19|-|-|TRBJ2-5
CASSIVGTGRAGSPIETQYF
TGTGCCAGTAGTATAGTAGGAACAGGACGAGCGGGTTCACCCATAGAGACCCAGTACTTC
>TRBV4-3|-|-|TRBJ2-7
CASSQELISSGEQYF
TGCGCCAGCAGCCAAGAATTAATAAGTAGCGGCGAGCAGTACTTC
>TRBV14|-|-|TRBJ2-3
CASSPPGPIRTYTQYF
TGTGCCAGCAGCCCCCCGGGCCCGATTAGGACATATACGCAGTATTTT
>TRBV6-4|-|-|TRBJ2-7
CASNPVGQNYEQYF
TGTGCCAGCAACCCTGTAGGACAGAACTACGAGCAGTACTTC
>TRBV18|-|-|TRBJ1-4
CASSPSSNEKLFF
TGTGCCAGCTCACCGTCCAGTAATGAAAAACTGTTTTTT
>TRBV7-9|TRBD1|-|TRBJ2-3
CASSLNRGTDTQYF
TGTGCCAGCAGCTTAAACAGGGGAACAGATACGCAGTATTTT
>TRBV7-3|TRBD2|-|TRBJ2-4
CAGGGPKNIQYF
TGTGCCGGCGGGGGGCCCAAAAACATTCAGTACTTC
>TRBV27|TRBD1|-|TRBJ1-2
CASRDGTGVAGYTF
TGTGCCAGCAGGGATGGGACAGGGGTTGCTGGCTACACCTTC
>TRBV5-1|TRBD1|-|TRBJ1-2
CASSTQTGGYGYTF
TGCGCCAGCAGTACCCAGACAGGGGGCTATGGCTACACCTTC
>TRBV7-2|TRBD2|once|TRBJ2-1
CASSPAGGSSYNEQFF
TGTGCCAGCTCCCCGGCGGGAGGAAGCTCCTACAATGAGCAGTTCTTC